This paragraph reports one TCR beta chain. Its antigen target is currently unknown. The junction does not match germline at one end; this may be a read error. The sample originates from a study of blood T cells in healthy people across ages (dated by TCRdb to about 2015). With respect to the entire study: In model experiments, roughly one uniquely barcoded TCR beta cDNA molecule per two T cells was captured by template switching. The study measured age-related changes in TCR beta repertoire diversity using deep sequencing normalized with unique cDNA molecular identifiers. The study analyzed two additional independent replicas of 1 million unique cDNA reads from the same blood draw for two donors, one aged 18 to 30 and one aged 80 or older. Four age groups were formed from the donors: young (average roughly 15 years), middle-aged (just under 40), aged (around 68) and long-lived (roughly 88). To avoid experimental bias, donors of different ages were spread randomly across the sequencing lanes.

Sequences MNHEY (CDR1) and SVGAGI (CDR2) are obtained from the germline V gene. The CDR3, from cysteine to phenylalanine, totals 15 residues. Only the CDR3 DNA is retained, 45 bases long and in frame from the first base. General study outcomes and caveats: There was a strong correlation between observed TCR beta diversity and the percentage of naive T cells measured by flow cytometry. The long-lived group showed more naive CD4+ T cells, fewer expanded clones and increased TCR diversity than the aged group, suggesting age selection. Donor CMV infection status was unknown, potentially confounding age-related changes in expanded clonotypes. Conclusive comparison of naive and antigen-experienced compartments was prevented by the profiling of bulk unsorted PBMCs. Estimates of total diversity from one million sequenced T cells were regarded as lower bounds and underestimates. Observed TCR beta diversity per million T cells fell roughly linearly with age, and a significant reduction was already apparent by age roughly 40.

The library was generated by 5' RACE. The instrument was an Illumina HiSeq 2500. A second roughly 6 to 11 cycle PCR used a sample-barcoded 5' primer and a J-beta primer mix. A template-switch 5' adaptor carrying 12 random nucleotides introduced a unique molecular identifier onto each TCR beta cDNA molecule. At least 2.5 million CDR3-containing paired-end reads were obtained from each sample. The Mint cDNA synthesis kit, primed by a TRBC-specific oligonucleotide, was used to synthesize first-strand cDNA from all RNA. Following uracil-DNA glycosylase treatment, a first 18-cycle PCR with universal primers M1SS and BC2_uni_R was performed on all cDNA. The authors' analysis ran thus. For normalization, 1 million high-quality reads were randomly selected from each sample, with every read carrying a distinct molecular identifier. Instead of being binned into consensus sequences, reads that shared molecular identifiers were thrown out. MiTCR, set to a Q25 quality threshold and the strictest error-elimination algorithm, was used for CDR3 identification, clonotype clustering and error correction. A nonparametric unseen species model using Euler transformation provided a lower-bound estimate of total TCR beta diversity. TCRdb cleaned the public reads at Q25 with fastp, built clones with MiXCR and kept in-frame beta chains. Rows matching on CDR3 protein sequence are summarized as one entry with the most common DNA and genes. The V and J calls follow TCRdb's processing rather than the paper's. The sample data list over 700,000 distinct CDR3 sequences, and about 55% of these were observed just once. The ten largest clones capture about two fifths of the sample.

Systemically healthy Caucasian individuals from Russia, approximately 39 in total and aged roughly 6 to 100 years, were included as donors. Around 10 milliliters of peripheral blood were drawn from each donor into EDTA-treated Vacutainer tubes. PBMCs were isolated by Ficoll-Paque density-gradient centrifugation, with at least 7 million obtained per sample. Trizol reagent was used to extract total RNA from the PBMCs, yielding at least 6 micrograms per sample. Naive CD45RAhigh/CD27high T cell percentages were measured by flow cytometry on a PBMC aliquot from every donor. The receptor was isolated from a man at least 80 years old in good health. The rearranged segments are TRBV6-5 and TRBJ2-7; the junction holds 7 bases that match TRBD1. Sequencing was carried out using blood. The CDR3 is CAGSYSSGQSYEQYF. The nucleotides read TGTGCCGGCAGTTACTCCTCGGGACAGTCCTACGAGCAGTACTTC.